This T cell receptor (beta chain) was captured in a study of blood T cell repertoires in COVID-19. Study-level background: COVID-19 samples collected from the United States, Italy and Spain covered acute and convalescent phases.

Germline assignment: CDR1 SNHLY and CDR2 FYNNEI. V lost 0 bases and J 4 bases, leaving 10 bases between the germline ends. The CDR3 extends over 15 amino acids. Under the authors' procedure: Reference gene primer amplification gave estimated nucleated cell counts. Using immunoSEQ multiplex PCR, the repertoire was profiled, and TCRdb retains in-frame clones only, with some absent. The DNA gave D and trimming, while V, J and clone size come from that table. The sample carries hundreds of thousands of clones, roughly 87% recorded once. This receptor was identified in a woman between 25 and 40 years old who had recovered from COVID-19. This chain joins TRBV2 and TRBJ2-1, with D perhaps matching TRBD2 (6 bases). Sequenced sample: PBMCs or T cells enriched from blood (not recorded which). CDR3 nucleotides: TGTGCCAGCAGTGAAGCGCGGGGCGGTTACAATGAGCAGTTCTTC. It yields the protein CASSEARGGYNEQFF.